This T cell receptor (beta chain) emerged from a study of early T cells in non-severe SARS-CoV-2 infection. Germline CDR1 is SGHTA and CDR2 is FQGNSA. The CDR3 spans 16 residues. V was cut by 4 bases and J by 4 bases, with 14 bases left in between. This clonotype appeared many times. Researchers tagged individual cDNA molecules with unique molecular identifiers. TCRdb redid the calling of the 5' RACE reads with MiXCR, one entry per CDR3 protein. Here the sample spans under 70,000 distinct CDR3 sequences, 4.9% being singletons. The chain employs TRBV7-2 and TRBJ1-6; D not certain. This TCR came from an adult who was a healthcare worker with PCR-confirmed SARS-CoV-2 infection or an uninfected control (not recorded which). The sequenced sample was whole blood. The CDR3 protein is CASSSSLTEYNSPLHF. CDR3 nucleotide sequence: TGTGCCAGCAGCTCAAGCCTGACCGAGTATAATTCACCCCTCCACTTT.